This entry concerns a single T cell receptor beta chain. Repertoires were generated with immunoSEQ multiplex PCR, while TCRdb's copy carries only in-frame clones and drops some. The data show 25,000 to 35,000 clones, 72% seen once. The record originates from a study of early stage breast cancer tumors. This CDR3 has 14 amino acids. Deletions cut 3 bases from V and 2 bases from J, with 10 bases between. Germline V gene lookup returns CDR1 LNHDA and CDR2 SQIVND (reference sequence). The sequenced sample was blood. This chain links TRBV19 with TRBJ1-2; no firm D call. This sequence originates from a person aged 45-60 years with breast cancer. The DNA for the CDR3 is TGTGCCAGTAGTATCTTTCGCAGCAACTATGGCTACACCTTC. Its protein is CASSIFRSNYGYTF.